This T cell receptor beta chain was identified during a study of human versus mouse CDR3 diversity and MHC coevolution. Whole-study context: immunoSEQ was reported to reach one in 200,000 T cells sensitivity. General observations from the study: Human T cells underwent selection on roughly 6 different MHC II alleles.

Data came from immunoSEQ multiplex PCR; TCRdb stores just in-frame clones and leaves some out. The profile shows about 83,000 clones, less than 95% of them singletons. As concerns this clone: Antigen specificity is unknown.

The CDR3 has 15 amino acids. The V gene's germline CDR1 is MNHEY and CDR2 SMNVEV (reference sequence). J gave up 6 bases and V 5 bases, and 13 bases lay outside the gene matches. Sequenced material: naive CD4+ T cells from blood. Stated subset: CD45RO-negative CD62L-positive naive CD4 T cells. The V gene is TRBV27, the J gene TRBJ2-7, with 7 bases lining up with TRBD1. The sequence came from a person between 30 and 69 years old in good health. This chain's CDR3 is CASSATGVALREQYF. For the CDR3, the DNA is TGTGCCAGCAGTGCTACAGGGGTTGCCCTTCGCGAGCAGTACTTC.